These 14 T cell receptor beta chains came from one sample sequenced in a study of blood T cell repertoires in COVID-19. Measured with immunoSEQ multiplex PCR; TCRdb has only the in-frame clones, and not every one. In the table there are roughly 170,000 clones, more than 65% of which are singletons. The specimen sequenced was PBMCs or T cells enriched from blood (not recorded which). All receptors come from a woman between 40 and 55 years old with acute COVID-19.

This chain joins TRBV5-1 and TRBJ2-4; 13 bases map to TRBD2. CDR1 SGHRS and CDR2 YFSETQ come from the germline V gene. Losses at the gene ends were 4 bases for V and 5 bases for J; bases not matched to a gene: 6. CDR3 length: 16 amino acids. CDR3 sequence reads: CASSELAGGPQNIQYF. CDR3 DNA: TGCGCCAGCAGCGAACTAGCGGGAGGGCCGCAAAACATTCAGTACTTC. Using reference TRBV5-1 and TRBJ2-4 for the parts outside the CDR3, the full variable domain is KAGVTQTPRYLIKTRGQQVTLSCSPISGHRSVSWYQQTPGQGLQFLFEYFSETQRNKGNFPGRFSGRQFSNSRSEMNVSTLELGDSALYLCASSELAGGPQNIQYFGAGTRLSVL.

V gene TRBV4-2 combines with J gene TRBJ2-2; 9 bases match TRBD2. The CDR3 consists of 18 residues. Looked up from germline, CDR1 is LGHNA and CDR2 is YNFKEQ. V dropped 0 bases and J dropped 1; count of bases not matched to a gene: 6. CDR3 protein: CASSQDGPAGGNTGELFF. Written as DNA, the CDR3 is TGTGCCAGCAGCCAAGATGGTCCAGCGGGAGGGAACACCGGGGAGCTGTTTTTT.

Details on this clone: One end of the junction varies from germline; a read error may be responsible. The chain carries TRBV3-1 (or the pseudogene TRBV3-2) and TRBJ2-2; D is possibly TRBD1 (5 bases). The germline CDR1 and CDR2 sequences are LGHDT and YNNKEL (reference sequence). The length of the CDR3 is 14 residues. The CDR3 region has the DNA TGTGCCGGCAGCCAAGACAGGAACACCGGGGAGCTGTTTTTT. Translated: CAGSQDRNTGELFF.

The rearrangement joins TRBV2 to TRBJ1-2; maybe TRBD1 (6 bases). V lost 8 bases and J 3 bases, leaving 13 bases between the germline ends. The CDR3 has 13 amino acids. Germline CDR1 SNHLY, CDR2 FYNNEI. The CDR3 DNA reads as TGTGCCAGCCTAGGGGGAATTGACTATGGCTACACCTTC. Protein sequence: CASLGGIDYGYTF.

The chain is built from TRBV3-1 (or the pseudogene TRBV3-2) and TRBJ1-4; TRBD1 might be the D (5 bases). V was pared by 4 bases and J by 7 bases, with 19 bases between. Germline values: CDR1 LGHDT, CDR2 YNNKEL (reference sequence). This CDR3 spans 16 amino acids. The CDR3 loop reads CASSPLPEQGSEKLFF. In DNA form, the CDR3 reads TGTGCCAGCAGCCCATTACCCGAGCAGGGTTCTGAAAAACTGTTTTTT.

This clone was seen a handful of times. This chain connects TRBV3-1 (or the pseudogene TRBV3-2) to TRBJ1-2; perhaps TRBD1 as D (6 bases). The CDR3 has 14 amino acids. The V gene lost 1 base and the J gene lost 1 base, with 7 bases spanning the gap. CDR1 and CDR2 (germline): LGHDT, YNNKEL (reference sequence). The CDR3 DNA is TGTGCCAGCAGCCAAGGGACAGTTAACTATGGCTACACCTTC. Translating it yields CASSQGTVNYGYTF.

The CDR3 loop is CASSPWGTGNTGELFF. The CDR3 region has the DNA TGCGCCAGCAGCCCTTGGGGGACAGGGAACACCGGGGAGCTGTTTTTT. This chain connects TRBV5-1 to TRBJ2-2; TRBD1 aligns across 8 bases. J gave up 1 base and V 4 bases, and 6 bases lay outside the gene matches. Germline V gives CDR1 SGHRS, CDR2 YFSETQ. This CDR3 has 16 residues.

The chain combines TRBV7-9 with TRBJ2-5; 7 bases fit TRBD1. Per the germline V gene, CDR1 is SEHNR and CDR2 is FQNEAQ (reference sequence). The CDR3 length is 15 residues. J lost 4 bases, V lost 3 bases, and 8 bases had no gene match. The CDR3 loop reads CASSFRQGGAETQYF. CDR3 sequence (DNA): TGTGCCAGCAGCTTCCGACAGGGCGGAGCAGAGACCCAGTACTTC.

A single count supports this clone. This chain connects TRBV3-1 (or the pseudogene TRBV3-2) to TRBJ2-7; TRBD2 matches 7 bases. The CDR3 is made up of 15 amino acids. Germline V lookup: CDR1 LGHDT, CDR2 YNNKEL (reference sequence). After removal of 3 bases from V and 4 bases from J, the junction contained 9 bases not matched to a gene. The CDR3 protein is CASSHGGGGEYEQYF. CDR3 sequence (DNA): TGTGCCAGCAGCCATGGGGGGGGAGGGGAGTACGAGCAGTACTTC.

V and J are TRBV30 and TRBJ1-2; D gene unclear. V lost 5 bases to trimming and J lost 0 bases, with 10 bases between them. Germline assignment: CDR1 GTSNPN and CDR2 SVGIG (reference sequence). The CDR3 runs to 13 residues. DNA of the CDR3: TGTGCCTGGGTCCAAAATGCTAACTATGGCTACACCTTC. Protein sequence: CAWVQNANYGYTF.

The chain has TRBV3-1 (or the pseudogene TRBV3-2) and TRBJ2-7; 8 bases match TRBD1. The CDR3 contains 16 residues. Germline-derived CDR1 and CDR2 are LGHDT and YNNKEL (reference sequence). The V and J ends lost 1 base and 0 bases, in that order; junction bases with no gene match: 5. The DNA for the CDR3 is TGTGCCAGCAGCCAAGTGCGGACAGGGACCTCCTACGAGCAGTACTTC. Translation: CASSQVRTGTSYEQYF.

This clone was seen only a few times. This chain uses TRBV19 with TRBJ2-7, with TRBD2 matching over 13 bases. The length of the CDR3 is 15 residues. Germline V lookup: CDR1 LNHDA, CDR2 SQIVND (reference sequence). The V gene end was trimmed by 3 bases and the J gene end by 4 bases; junction bases not matched to a gene: 3. The chain's CDR3 is CASSIGTSGVYEQYF. CDR3 coding DNA: TGTGCCAGTAGTATCGGGACTAGCGGGGTTTACGAGCAGTACTTC.

This clone was counted at least ten times. The rearrangement joins TRBV6-1 to TRBJ1-3; TRBD1 matches at 7 bases. With 5 bases clipped from V and 3 bases from J, the junction kept 7 bases outside the gene matches. The CDR3 totals 15 residues. The germline gives CDR1 MNHNS, CDR2 SASEGT. Here the CDR3 reads CASSRDRIDGNTIYF. In nucleotides, the CDR3 is TGTGCCAGCAGTCGGGACAGAATCGATGGAAACACCATATATTTT.

For the CDR3, the DNA is TGTGCCAGTAGTATAGGAGGCCAACTGGCCCCTAGCTATGGCTACACCTTC. As protein: CASSIGGQLAPSYGYTF. The genes are TRBV19 and TRBJ1-2, with unresolved D. V lost 1 base and J 4 bases, leaving 19 bases between the germline ends. Germline assignment: CDR1 LNHDA and CDR2 SQIVND (reference sequence). The CDR3 has 17 residues.